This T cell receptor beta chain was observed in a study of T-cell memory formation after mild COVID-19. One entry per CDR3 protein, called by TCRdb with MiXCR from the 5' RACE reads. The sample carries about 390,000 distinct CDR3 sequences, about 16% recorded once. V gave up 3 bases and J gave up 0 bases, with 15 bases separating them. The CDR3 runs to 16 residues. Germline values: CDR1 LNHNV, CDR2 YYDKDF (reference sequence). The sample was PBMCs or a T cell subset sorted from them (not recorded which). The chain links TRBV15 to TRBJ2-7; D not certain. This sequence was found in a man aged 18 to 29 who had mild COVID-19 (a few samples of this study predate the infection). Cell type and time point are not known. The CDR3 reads CATSSPPPRFSYEQYF. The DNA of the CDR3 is TGTGCCACCAGCAGCCCACCCCCCAGGTTCTCCTACGAGCAGTACTTC.